The 5 T cell receptor beta chains below were found in one sample sequenced in a study of T cell responses to AZD1222 COVID-19 vaccine. Here immunoSEQ multiplex PCR was the method, and the copy in TCRdb shows in-frame clones only, minus some. The profile shows 130,000 or so clones, 88% of them singletons. The sequences come from peripheral blood, collected 28 days after the second AZD1222 dose. The receptors come from an adult who received the AZD1222 COVID-19 vaccine.

This chain links TRBV7-9 with TRBJ1-1; 8 nucleotides match TRBD1. CDR3 length: 19 residues. The V gene's germline CDR1 is SEHNR and CDR2 FQNEAQ (reference sequence). The trim removed 5 bases at V and 8 bases at J, leaving 25 bases unmatched. CDR3 coding DNA: TGTGCCAGCAGCAATCTCCTATCCGGAGGACAGGGAGTTTATCGGGAAGCTTTCTTT. It specifies CASSNLLSGGQGVYREAFF.

About this clone: A junction boundary mismatches the germline segment, possibly from a read error. The J gene is TRBJ1-1, the V gene TRBV6-5; D possibly corresponds to TRBD1 (5 bases). This CDR3 comprises 14 residues. The germline gives CDR1 MNHEY, CDR2 SVGAGI. In DNA form, the CDR3 reads TGTGCCAGCAGTTTCTCCGGTCGGGGGGATCGTCGGCTCTTT. Its translation is CASSFSGRGDRRLF.

The chain combines TRBV6-6 with TRBJ1-1; TRBD1 might be the D (5 bases). This CDR3 has 12 amino acids. Germline V gene lookup returns CDR1 MNHNY and CDR2 SVGAGI (reference sequence). With 0 bases removed from V and 10 bases from J, the gap between germline ends came to 9 bases. CDR3 protein: CASSYSGGGAFF. The CDR3 DNA sequence: TGTGCCAGCAGTTACTCGGGGGGTGGAGCTTTCTTT.

The chain links TRBV7-9 to TRBJ2-7, with 9 bases matching TRBD2. The CDR3 extends over 15 amino acids. After removal of 1 base from V and 2 bases from J, the junction contained 3 bases not matched to a gene. Germline V gives CDR1 SEHNR, CDR2 FQNEAQ (reference sequence). The CDR3 nucleotides are TGTGCCAGCAGCTTAGTGGGCGGGGGGGCCTACGAGCAGTACTTC. Protein sequence: CASSLVGGGAYEQYF. Full variable domain (remainder filled in from reference TRBV7-9 and TRBJ2-7): DTGVSQNPRHKITKRGQNVTFRCDPISEHNRLYWYRQTLGQGPEFLTYFQNEAQLEKSRLLSDRFSAERPKGSFSTLEIQRTEQGDSAMYLCASSLVGGGAYEQYFGPGTRLTVT.

The gene calls are TRBV15 and TRBJ2-3; D remains unclear. The CDR3 consists of 15 residues. CDR1 is LNHNV and CDR2 is YYDKDF in the germline V gene (reference sequence). V lost 1 base and J lost 2, with 10 bases in between. The CDR3 region is CATSRGMGITDTQYF. CDR3 coding DNA: TGTGCCACCAGCAGAGGGATGGGAATCACAGATACGCAGTATTTT.